This TCR beta chain was obtained from a study of Ad26.COV2.S vaccination and SARS-CoV-2 variants. Study results and limitations: The study found higher spike-specific TCR breadth in vaccine than placebo recipients. Recipients of vaccine and of placebo showed similar breadth of their non-spike TCR repertoires. Total T cell responses may have been underestimated by the TCR breadth and depth analyses.

Concerning this clone: No antigen is known for it.

TCRdb's copy holds only in-frame clones and misses some; the assay was immunoSEQ multiplex PCR. The sample records about 350,000 clones, about 91% being singletons. The CDR3 loop spans 14 amino acids. V gave up 3 bases and J gave up 5 bases; unmatched junction bases: 5. The germline CDR1 and CDR2 sequences are SGHDT and YYEEEE. The TCR comes from a human donor who had recovered from COVID-19. The chain links TRBV5-6 to TRBJ2-7; 10 bases are shared with TRBD1. Source: peripheral blood, taken after recovery from COVID-19. Here the CDR3 reads CASSYGTGVDEQYF. DNA for the CDR3: TGTGCCAGCAGCTATGGGACAGGGGTCGACGAGCAGTACTTC.